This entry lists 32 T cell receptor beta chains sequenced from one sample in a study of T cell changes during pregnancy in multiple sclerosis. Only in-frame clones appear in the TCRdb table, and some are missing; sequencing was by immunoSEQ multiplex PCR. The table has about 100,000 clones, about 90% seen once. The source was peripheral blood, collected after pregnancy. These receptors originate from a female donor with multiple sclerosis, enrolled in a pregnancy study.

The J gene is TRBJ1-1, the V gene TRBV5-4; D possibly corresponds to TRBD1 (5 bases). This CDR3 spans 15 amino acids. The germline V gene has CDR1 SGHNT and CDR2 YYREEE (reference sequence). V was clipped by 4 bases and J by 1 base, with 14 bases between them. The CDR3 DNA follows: TGTGCCAGCAGCACCGGGCAGGGATCGAACACTGAAGCTTTCTTT. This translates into CASSTGQGSNTEAFF. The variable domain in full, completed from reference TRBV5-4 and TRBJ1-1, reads ETGVTQSPTHLIKTRGQQVTLRCSSQSGHNTVSWYQQALGQGPQFIFQYYREEENGRGNFPPRFSGLQFPNYSSELNVNALELDDSALYLCASSTGQGSNTEAFFGQGTRLTVV.

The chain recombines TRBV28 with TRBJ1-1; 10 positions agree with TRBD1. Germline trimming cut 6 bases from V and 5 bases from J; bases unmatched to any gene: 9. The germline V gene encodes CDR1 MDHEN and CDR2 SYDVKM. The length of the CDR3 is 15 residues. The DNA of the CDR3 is TGTGCCAGCAGCCCTCACGACAGGGGGCTAACTGAAGCTTTCTTT. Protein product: CASSPHDRGLTEAFF.

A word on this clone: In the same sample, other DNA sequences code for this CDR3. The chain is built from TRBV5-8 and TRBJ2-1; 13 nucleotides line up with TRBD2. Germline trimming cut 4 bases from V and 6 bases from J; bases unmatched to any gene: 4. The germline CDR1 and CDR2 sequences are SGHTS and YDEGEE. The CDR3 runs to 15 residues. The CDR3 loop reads CASSPRLAGGNEQFF. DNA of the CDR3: TGTGCCAGCAGCCCCCGACTAGCGGGAGGCAATGAGCAGTTCTTC.

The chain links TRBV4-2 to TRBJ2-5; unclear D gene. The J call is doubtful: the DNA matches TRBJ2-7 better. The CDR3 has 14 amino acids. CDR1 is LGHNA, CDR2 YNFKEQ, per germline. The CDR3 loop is CASSQVSESYEQYF. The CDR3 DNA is TGTGCCAGCAGCCAAGTGTCCGAATCCTACGAGCAGTACTTC.

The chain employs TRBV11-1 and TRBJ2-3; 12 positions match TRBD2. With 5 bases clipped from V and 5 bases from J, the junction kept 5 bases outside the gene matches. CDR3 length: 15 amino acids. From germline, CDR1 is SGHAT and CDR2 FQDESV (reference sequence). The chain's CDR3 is CASSVLAGGGDTQYF. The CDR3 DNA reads TGTGCCAGCAGCGTACTAGCGGGGGGAGGAGATACGCAGTATTTT.

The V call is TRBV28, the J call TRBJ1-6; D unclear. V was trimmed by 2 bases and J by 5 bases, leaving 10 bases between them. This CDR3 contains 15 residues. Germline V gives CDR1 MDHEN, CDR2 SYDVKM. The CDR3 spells CASSLSSSHNSPLHF. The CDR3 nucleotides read TGTGCCAGCAGTTTAAGTAGCAGCCATAATTCACCCCTCCACTTT.

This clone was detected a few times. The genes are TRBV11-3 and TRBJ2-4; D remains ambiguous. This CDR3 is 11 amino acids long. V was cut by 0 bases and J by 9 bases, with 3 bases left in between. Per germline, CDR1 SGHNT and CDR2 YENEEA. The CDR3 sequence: CASSLDFIQYF. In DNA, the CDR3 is TGTGCCAGCAGCTTAGACTTCATTCAGTACTTC.

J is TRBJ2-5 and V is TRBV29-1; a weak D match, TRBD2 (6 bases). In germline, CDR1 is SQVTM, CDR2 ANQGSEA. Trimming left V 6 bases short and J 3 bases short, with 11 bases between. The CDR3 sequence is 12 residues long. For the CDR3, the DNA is TGCAGCGTGGGGTGGGGGGAAGAGACCCAGTACTTC. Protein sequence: CSVGWGEETQYF.

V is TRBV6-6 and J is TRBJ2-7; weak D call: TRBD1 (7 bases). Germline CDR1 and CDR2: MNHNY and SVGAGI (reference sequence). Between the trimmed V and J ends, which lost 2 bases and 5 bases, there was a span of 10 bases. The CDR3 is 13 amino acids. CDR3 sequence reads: CASSYQGGNEQYF. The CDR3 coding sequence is TGTGCCAGCAGTTACCAGGGGGGAAACGAGCAGTACTTC.

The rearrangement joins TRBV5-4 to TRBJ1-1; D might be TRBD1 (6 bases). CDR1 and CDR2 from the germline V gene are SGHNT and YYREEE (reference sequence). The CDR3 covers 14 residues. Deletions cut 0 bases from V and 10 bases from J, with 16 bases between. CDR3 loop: CASSLDQGPLTAFF. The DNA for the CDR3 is TGTGCCAGCAGCTTGGATCAGGGGCCCCTCACAGCTTTCTTT.

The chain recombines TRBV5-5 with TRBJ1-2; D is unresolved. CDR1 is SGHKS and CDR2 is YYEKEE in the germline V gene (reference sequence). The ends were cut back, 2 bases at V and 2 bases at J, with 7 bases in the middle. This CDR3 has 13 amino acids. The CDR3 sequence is CASSLGGNYGYTF. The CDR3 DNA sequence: TGTGCCAGCAGCTTAGGAGGGAACTATGGCTACACCTTC.

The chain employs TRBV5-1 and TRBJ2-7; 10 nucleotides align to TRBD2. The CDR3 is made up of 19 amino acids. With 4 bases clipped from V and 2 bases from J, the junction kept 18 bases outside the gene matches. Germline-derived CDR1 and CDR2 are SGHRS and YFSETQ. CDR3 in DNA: TGCGCCAGCAGCCCGAAAGGGTCCCAACTAGCGGGGAAAGCCTACGAGCAGTACTTC. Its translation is CASSPKGSQLAGKAYEQYF.

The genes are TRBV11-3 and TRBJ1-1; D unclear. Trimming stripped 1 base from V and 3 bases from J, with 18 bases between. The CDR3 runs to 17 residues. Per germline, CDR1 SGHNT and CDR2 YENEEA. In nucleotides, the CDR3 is TGTGCCAGCAGCTTAGGCGGTCTCGGAGTTTCGGACACTGAAGCTTTCTTT. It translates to CASSLGGLGVSDTEAFF.

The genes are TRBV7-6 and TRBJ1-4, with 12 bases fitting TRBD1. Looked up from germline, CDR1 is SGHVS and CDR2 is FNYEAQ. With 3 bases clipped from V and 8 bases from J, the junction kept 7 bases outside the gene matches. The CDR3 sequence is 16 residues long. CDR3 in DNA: TGTGCCAGCAGCTTTGGGACAGGGGGCGCCTTAGAAAAACTGTTTTTT. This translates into CASSFGTGGALEKLFF.

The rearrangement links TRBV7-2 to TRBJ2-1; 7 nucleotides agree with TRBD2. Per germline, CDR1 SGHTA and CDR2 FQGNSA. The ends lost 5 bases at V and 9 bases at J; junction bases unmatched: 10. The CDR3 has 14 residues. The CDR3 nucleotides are TGTGCCAGCAGCCTCGGACTAGTGGGTACTGAGCAGTTCTTC. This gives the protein CASSLGLVGTEQFF. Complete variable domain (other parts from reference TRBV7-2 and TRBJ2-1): GAGVSQSPSNKVTEKGKDVELRCDPISGHTALYWYRQSLGQGLEFLIYFQGNSAPDKSGLPSDRFSAERTGGSVSTLTIQRTQQEDSAVYLCASSLGLVGTEQFFGPGTRLTVL.

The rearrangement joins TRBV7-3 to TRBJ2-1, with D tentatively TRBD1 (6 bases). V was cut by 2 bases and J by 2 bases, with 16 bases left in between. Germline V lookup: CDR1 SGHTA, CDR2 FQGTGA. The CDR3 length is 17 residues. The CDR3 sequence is CASSLDRTGQTYNEQFF. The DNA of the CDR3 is TGTGCCAGCAGCTTAGATCGAACAGGGCAAACCTACAATGAGCAGTTCTTC. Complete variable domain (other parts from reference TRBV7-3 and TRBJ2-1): GAGVSQTPSNKVTEKGKYVELRCDPISGHTALYWYRQSLGQGPEFLIYFQGTGAADDSGLPNDRFFAVRPEGSVSTLKIQRTERGDSAVYLCASSLDRTGQTYNEQFFGPGTRLTVL.

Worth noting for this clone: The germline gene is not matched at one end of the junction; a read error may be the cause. CDR3 DNA: TGTGCCAGCAGTAACGCTCGGACTGCCCGCTTC. Protein: CASSNARTARF. The chain couples TRBV28 to TRBJ1-2; no definite D call. This CDR3 comprises 11 residues. Germline assignment: CDR1 MDHEN and CDR2 SYDVKM.

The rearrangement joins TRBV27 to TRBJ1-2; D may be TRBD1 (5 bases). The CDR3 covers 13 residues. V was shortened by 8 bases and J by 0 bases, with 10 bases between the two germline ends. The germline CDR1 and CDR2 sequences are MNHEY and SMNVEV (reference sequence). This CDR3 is CASRKTANYGYTF. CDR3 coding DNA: TGTGCCAGCCGAAAGACAGCTAACTATGGCTACACCTTC.

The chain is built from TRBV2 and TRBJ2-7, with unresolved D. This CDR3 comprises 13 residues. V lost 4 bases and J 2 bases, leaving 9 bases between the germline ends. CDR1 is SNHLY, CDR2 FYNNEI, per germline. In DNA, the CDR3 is TGTGCCAGCAGTGTGACTCATACCTACGAGCAGTACTTC. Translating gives CASSVTHTYEQYF. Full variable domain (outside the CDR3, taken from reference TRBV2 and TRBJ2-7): EPEVTQTPSHQVTQMGQEVILRCVPISNHLYFYWYRQILGQKVEFLVSFYNNEISEKSEIFDDQFSVERPDGSNFTLKIRSTKLEDSAMYFCASSVTHTYEQYFGPGTRLTVT.

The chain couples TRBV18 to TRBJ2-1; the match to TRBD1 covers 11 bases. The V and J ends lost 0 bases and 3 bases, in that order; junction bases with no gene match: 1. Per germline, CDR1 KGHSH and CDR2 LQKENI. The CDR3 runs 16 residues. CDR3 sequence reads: CASSPPDRGLYNEQFF. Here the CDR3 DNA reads TGTGCCAGCTCACCACCGGACAGGGGGCTCTACAATGAGCAGTTCTTC.

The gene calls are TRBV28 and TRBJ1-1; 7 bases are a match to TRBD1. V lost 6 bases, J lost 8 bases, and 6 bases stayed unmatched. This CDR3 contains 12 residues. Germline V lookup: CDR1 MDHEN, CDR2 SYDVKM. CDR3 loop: CASRMTGLEAFF. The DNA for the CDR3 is TGTGCCAGCAGAATGACAGGGTTGGAAGCTTTCTTT.

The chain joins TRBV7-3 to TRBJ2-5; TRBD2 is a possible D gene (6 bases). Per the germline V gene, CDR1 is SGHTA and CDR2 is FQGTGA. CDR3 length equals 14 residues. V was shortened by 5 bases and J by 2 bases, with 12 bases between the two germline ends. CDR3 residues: CASSRARGQETQYF. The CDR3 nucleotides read TGTGCCAGCAGCCGGGCCCGGGGGCAAGAGACCCAGTACTTC.

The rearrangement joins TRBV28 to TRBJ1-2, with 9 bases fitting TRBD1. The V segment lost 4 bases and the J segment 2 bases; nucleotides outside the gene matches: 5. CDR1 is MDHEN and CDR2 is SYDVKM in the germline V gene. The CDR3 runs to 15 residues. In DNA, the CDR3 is TGTGCCAGCAGTTCCCGACAGGGGGTAAACTATGGCTACACCTTC. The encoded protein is CASSSRQGVNYGYTF.

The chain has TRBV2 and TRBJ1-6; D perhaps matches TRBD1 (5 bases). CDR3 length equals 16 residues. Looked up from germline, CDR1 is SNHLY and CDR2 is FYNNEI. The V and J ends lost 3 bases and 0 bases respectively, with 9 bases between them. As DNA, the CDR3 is TGTGCCAGCAGTGAGTACAGGAGCTCCTATAATTCACCCCTCCACTTT. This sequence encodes CASSEYRSSYNSPLHF.

This CDR3 is CASSQDLGGENTEAFF. CDR3 sequence (DNA): TGCGCCAGCAGCCAAGATCTTGGCGGAGAGAACACTGAAGCTTTCTTT. The chain combines TRBV4-3 with TRBJ1-1, with D unresolved. This CDR3 is 16 amino acids long. V shed 0 bases and J shed 1 base, with 12 bases lying between them. CDR1 and CDR2 from the germline V gene are LGHNA and YSLEER.

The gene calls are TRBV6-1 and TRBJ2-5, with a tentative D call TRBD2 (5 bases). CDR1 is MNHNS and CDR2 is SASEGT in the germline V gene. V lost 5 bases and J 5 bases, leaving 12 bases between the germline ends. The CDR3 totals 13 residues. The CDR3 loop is CASSSRGGETQYF. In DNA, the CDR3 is TGTGCCAGCAGTTCTCGAGGAGGTGAGACCCAGTACTTC.

The CDR3 sequence is CASSLELAGSAEQFF. CDR3 in DNA: TGTGCCAGCAGCTTAGAACTAGCGGGGTCGGCTGAGCAGTTCTTC. The rearrangement uses TRBV7-9 and TRBJ2-1; 10 nucleotides line up with TRBD2. Germline CDR1 reads SEHNR; CDR2 reads FQNEAQ (reference sequence). CDR3 length equals 15 residues. V lost 1 base and J lost 9; bases outside the gene matches: 6.

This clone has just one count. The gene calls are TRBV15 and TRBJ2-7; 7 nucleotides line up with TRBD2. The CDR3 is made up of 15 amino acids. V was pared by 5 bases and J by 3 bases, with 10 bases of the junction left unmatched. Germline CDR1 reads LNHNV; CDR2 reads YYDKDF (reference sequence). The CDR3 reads CATSQEGTTNYEQYF. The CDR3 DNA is TGTGCCACCAGCCAAGAAGGGACTACCAACTACGAGCAGTACTTC.

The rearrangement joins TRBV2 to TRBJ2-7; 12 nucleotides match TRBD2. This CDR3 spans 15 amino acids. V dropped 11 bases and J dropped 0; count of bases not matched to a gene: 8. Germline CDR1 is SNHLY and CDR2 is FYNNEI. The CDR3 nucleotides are TGTGCCGGCGGGACTAGCGGGTTGAGCTCCTACGAGCAGTACTTC. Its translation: CAGGTSGLSSYEQYF.

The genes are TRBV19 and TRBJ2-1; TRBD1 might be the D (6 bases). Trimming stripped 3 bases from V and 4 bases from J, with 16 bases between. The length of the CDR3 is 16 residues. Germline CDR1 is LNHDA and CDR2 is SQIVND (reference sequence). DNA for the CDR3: TGTGCCAGTAGTATCCCCGGGACATATGATTACAATGAGCAGTTCTTC. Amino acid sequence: CASSIPGTYDYNEQFF.

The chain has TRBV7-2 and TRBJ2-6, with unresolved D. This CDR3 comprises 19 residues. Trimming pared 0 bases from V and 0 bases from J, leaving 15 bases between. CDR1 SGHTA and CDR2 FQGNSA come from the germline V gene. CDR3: CASSLAVPVKNSGANVLTF. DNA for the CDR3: TGTGCCAGCAGCTTAGCCGTGCCAGTAAAAAACTCTGGGGCCAACGTCCTGACTTTC.

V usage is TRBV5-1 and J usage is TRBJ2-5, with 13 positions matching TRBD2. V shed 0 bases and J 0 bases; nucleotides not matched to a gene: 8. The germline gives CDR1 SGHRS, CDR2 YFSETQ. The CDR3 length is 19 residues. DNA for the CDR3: TGCGCCAGCAGCTTGGGACTAGCGGGGGGAACCCCACACCAAGAGACCCAGTACTTC. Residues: CASSLGLAGGTPHQETQYF.